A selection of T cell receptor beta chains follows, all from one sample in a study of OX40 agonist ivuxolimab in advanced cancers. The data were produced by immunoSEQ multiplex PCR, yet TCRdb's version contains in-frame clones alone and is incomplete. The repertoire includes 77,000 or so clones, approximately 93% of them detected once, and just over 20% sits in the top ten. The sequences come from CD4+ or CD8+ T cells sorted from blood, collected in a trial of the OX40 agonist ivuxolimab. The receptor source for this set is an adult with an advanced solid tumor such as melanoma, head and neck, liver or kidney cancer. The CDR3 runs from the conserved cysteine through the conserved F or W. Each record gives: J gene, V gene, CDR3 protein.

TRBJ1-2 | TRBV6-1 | CASSEPTGTGGPNYGYTF
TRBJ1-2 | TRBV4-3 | CASSQAPDLRGGYTF
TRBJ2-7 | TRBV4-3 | CASSQDWDSYEQYF
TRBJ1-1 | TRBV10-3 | CAISEGPDGAEAFF
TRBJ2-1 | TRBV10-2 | CASSARQGAGGEQFF
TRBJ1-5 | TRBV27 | CASSLWVGQPQHF
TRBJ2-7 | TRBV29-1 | CSVPGQGAEQYF
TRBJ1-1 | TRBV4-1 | CASSQGAGTKAFF
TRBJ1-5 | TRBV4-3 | CASSAGRDTGQPQHF
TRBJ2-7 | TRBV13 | CASSSRGYSYEQYF
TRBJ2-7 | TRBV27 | CASSLTGYYEQYF
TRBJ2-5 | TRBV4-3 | CASSQEDRGRETQYF
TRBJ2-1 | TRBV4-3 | CASSQEDRGYDEQFF
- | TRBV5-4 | CASSQSGSLYEQYF
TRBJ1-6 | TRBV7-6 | CASTDSGSYNSPLHF
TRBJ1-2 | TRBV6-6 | CASSYLDRGWYGYTF
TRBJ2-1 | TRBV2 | CAANGASGARNEQFF
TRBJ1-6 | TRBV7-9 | CASSPGGANSPLHF
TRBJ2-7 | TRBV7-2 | CASTLSPYEQYF
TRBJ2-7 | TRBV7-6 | CASSLGAETYEQYF
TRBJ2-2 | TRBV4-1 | CASSQVPTGELFF
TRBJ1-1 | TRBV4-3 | CASSQEINMNTEAFF
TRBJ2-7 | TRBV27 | CASSRKQSGEQYF
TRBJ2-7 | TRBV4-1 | CASSRGAPGQYSYEQYF
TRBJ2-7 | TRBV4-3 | CASSQDMAGVPYEQYF
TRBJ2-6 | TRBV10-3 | CAIKGSGANVLTF
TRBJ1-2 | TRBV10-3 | CAISESRTGVNYGYTF
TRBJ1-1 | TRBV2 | CASSETGGAEAFF
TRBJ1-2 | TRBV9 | CASSTGGGYTF
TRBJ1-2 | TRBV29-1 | CSATTGEGGYTF
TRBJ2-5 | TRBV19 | CASSIPPGLAGVDETQYF
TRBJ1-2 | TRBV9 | CASSVEGGSHGYTF
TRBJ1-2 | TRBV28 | CASNTVNYGYTF
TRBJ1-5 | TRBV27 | CASSTDRGEPQHF
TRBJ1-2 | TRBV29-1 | CSVAQGNYGYTF